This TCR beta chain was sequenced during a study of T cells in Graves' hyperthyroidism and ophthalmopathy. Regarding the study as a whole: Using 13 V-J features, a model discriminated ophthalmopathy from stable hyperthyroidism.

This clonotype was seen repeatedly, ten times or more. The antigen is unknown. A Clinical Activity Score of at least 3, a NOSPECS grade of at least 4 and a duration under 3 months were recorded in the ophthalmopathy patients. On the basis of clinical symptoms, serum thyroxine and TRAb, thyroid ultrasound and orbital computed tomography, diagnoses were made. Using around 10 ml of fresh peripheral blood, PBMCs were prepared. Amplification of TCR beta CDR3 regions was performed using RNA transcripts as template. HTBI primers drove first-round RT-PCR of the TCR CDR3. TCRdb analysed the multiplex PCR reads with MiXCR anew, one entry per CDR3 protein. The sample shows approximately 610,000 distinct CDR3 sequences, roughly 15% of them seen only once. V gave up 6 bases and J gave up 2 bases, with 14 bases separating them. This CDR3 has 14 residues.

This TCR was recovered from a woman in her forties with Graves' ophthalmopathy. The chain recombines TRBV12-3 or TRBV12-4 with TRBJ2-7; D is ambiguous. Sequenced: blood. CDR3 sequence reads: CASSSRIPTYEQYF. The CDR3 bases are TGTGCCAGCAGCTCGAGAATCCCCACCTACGAGCAGTACTTC.